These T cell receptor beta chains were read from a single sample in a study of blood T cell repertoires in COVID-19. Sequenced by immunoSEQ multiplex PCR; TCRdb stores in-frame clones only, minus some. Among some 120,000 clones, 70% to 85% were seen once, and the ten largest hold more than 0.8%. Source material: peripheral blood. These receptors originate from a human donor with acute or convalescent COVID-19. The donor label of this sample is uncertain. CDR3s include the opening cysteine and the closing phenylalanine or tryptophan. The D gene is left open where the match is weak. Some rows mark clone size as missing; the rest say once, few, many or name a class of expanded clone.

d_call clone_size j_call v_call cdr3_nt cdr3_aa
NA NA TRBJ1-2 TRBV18 TGTGCCAGCTCACCAGGGCAATACCTATATGGCTACACCTTC CASSPGQYLYGYTF
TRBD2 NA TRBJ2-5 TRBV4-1 TGCGCCAGCAGCAACCGGGGGGGCCCTCTGGAGGAGACCCAGTACTTC CASSNRGGPLEETQYF
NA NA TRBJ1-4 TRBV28 TGTGCCAGCAGTCCCACCTCCGGGGGGGTCGTTGCAAAACTGTTTTTT CASSPTSGGVVAKLFF
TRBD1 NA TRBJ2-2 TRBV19 TGTGCCAGTAGTAACCCTCGACAGGGTAGCACCGGGGAGCTGTTTTTT CASSNPRQGSTGELFF
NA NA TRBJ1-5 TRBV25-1 TGTGCCAGCAGTGACGGCAATCAGCCCCAGCATTTT CASSDGNQPQHF
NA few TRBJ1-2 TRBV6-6 TGTGCCAGCAGCCCCCAGGGACAAAACTATGGCTACACCTTC CASSPQGQNYGYTF
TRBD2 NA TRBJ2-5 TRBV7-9 TGTGCCAGCAGCCGGACAAGGAGCGGGGGGTACCAAGAGACCCAGTACTTC CASSRTRSGGYQETQYF
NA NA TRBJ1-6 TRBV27 TGTGCCAGCAGTTCCCCAAGCCCTGTCAATTCACCCCTCCACTTT CASSSPSPVNSPLHF
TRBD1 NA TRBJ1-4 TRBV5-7 TGTGCCAGCAGCTTGGCAACGGACAGGGTACGACTCGAAAAACTGTTTTTT CASSLATDRVRLEKLFF
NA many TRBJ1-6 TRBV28 TGTGCCAGCAGTCTCAGGGTCGCCTCACCCCTCCACTTT CASSLRVASPLHF
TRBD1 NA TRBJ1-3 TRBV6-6 TGTGCCACCCGGACAGGGACGGCCGGAAACACCATATATTTT CATRTGTAGNTIYF
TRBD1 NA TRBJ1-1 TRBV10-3 TGTGCCATCGGTTCCTCGGACAGGCTGAACACTGAAGCTTTCTTT CAIGSSDRLNTEAFF
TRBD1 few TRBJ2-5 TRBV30 TGTGCCTGGAATGGGGACAGAAGGGAGACCCAGTACTTC CAWNGDRRETQYF
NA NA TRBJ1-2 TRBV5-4 TGTGCCAGCAGCCCGGGACTTCTTGGCTACACCTTC CASSPGLLGYTF
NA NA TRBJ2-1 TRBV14 TGTGCCAGCAGCCAAGTCCCCAGGGCTGAGCAGTTCTTC CASSQVPRAEQFF
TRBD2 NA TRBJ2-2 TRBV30 TGTGCCTGGAGTTTTGGGACTACGATAAAACTGAACACCGGGGAGCTGTTTTTT CAWSFGTTIKLNTGELFF
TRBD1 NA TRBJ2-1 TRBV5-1 TGCGCCAGCAGCTTGGGGGACAGCGAAAACAATGAGCAGTTCTTC CASSLGDSENNEQFF
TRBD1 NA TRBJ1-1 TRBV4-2 TGTGCCAGCAGCCGAGGGACAGGCGGTATGAACACTGAAGCTTTCTTT CASSRGTGGMNTEAFF
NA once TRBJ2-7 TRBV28 TGTGCCAGCAGTTCAGGGGCCTCCTACGAGCAGTACTTC CASSSGASYEQYF
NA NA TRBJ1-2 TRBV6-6 TGTGCCAGCAGTTACGACCGGACTTTGTATGGCTACACCTTC CASSYDRTLYGYTF
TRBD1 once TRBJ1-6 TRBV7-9 TGTGCCAGCAGCCTGGGACAGGGTAGCCTCCACTTT CASSLGQGSLHF
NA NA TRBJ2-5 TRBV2 TGTGCCAGCAGTGATACGGTGCAAGAGACCCAGTACTTC CASSDTVQETQYF
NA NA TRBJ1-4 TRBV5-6 TGTGCCAGCAGCTCGCGGGGTTATAATGAAAAACTGTTTTTT CASSSRGYNEKLFF
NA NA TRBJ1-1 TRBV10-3 TGTGCCATCAGTGTACAGTTGAACACTGAAGCTTTCTTT CAISVQLNTEAFF
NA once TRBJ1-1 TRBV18 TGTGCCAGCTCACCGACAGCAAATGAAGCTTTCTTT CASSPTANEAFF
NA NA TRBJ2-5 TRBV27 TGTGCCAATCTACTACAGGGAGTTAAGCCCCAGTACTTC CANLLQGVKPQYF
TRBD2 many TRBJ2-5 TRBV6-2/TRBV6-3 TGTGCCAGCAGTTCCTTCACTAGCGGACAAGAGACCCAGTACTTC CASSSFTSGQETQYF